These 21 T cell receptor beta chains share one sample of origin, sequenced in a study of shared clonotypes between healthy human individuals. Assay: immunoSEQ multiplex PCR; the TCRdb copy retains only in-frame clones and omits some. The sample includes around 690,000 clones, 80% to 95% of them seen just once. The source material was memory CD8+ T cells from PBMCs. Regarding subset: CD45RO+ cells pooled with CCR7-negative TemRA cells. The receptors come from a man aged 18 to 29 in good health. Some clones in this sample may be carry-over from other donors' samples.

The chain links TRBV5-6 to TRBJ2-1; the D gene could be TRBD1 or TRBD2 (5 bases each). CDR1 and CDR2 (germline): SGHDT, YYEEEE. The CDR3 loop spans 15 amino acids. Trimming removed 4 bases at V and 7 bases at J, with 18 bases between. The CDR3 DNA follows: TGTGCCAGCAGCCCCCGGGACCGAAGAGGAAATGAGCAGTTCTTC. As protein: CASSPRDRRGNEQFF.

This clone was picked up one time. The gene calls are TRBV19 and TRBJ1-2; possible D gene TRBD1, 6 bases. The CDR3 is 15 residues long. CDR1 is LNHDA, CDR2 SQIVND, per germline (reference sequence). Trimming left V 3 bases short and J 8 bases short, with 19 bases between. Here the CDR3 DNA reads TGTGCCAGTAGTATTATTGGGCAGGGGAAGTACGGCTACACCTTC. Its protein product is CASSIIGQGKYGYTF.

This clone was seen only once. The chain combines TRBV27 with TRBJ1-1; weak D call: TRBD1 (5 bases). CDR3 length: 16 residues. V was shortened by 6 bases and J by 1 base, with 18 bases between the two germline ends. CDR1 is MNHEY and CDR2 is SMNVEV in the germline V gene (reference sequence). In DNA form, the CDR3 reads TGTGCCAGCAGCCGTCTGCGGGGCGGGCAGAACACTGAAGCTTTCTTT. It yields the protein CASSRLRGGQNTEAFF.

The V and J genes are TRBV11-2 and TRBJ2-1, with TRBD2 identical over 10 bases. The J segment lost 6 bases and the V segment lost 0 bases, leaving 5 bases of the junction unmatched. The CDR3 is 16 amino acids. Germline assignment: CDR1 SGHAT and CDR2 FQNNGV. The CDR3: CASSLEGLAEGNEQFF. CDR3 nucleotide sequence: TGTGCCAGCAGCTTAGAAGGACTAGCGGAGGGCAATGAGCAGTTCTTC. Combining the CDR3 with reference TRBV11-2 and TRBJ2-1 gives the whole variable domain EAGVAQSPRYKIIEKRQSVAFWCNPISGHATLYWYQQILGQGPKLLIQFQNNGVVDDSQLPKDRFSAERLKGVDSTLKIQPAKLEDSAVYLCASSLEGLAEGNEQFFGPGTRLTVL.

The CDR3 loop reads CASSDSPANYGYTF. The CDR3, as DNA: TGTGCCAGCAGTGACAGCCCCGCTAACTATGGCTACACCTTC. J is TRBJ1-2 and V is TRBV25-1; D remains ambiguous. The CDR3 spans 14 residues. V was clipped by 3 bases and J by 0 bases, with 8 bases between them. Germline assignment: CDR1 MGHDK and CDR2 SYGVNS.

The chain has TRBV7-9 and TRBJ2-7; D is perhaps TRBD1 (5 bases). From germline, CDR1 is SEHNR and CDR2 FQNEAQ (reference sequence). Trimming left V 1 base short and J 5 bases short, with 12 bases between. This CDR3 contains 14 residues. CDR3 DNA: TGTGCCAGCAGCTTAGAGTCAGGGCGCCACGAGCAGTACTTC. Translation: CASSLESGRHEQYF.

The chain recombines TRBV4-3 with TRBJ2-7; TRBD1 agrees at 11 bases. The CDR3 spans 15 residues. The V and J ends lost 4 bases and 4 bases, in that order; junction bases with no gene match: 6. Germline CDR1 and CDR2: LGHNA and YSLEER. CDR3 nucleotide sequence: TGCGCCAGCAGCCCGGACAGGGGGCCGTCGTACGAGCAGTACTTC. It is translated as CASSPDRGPSYEQYF.

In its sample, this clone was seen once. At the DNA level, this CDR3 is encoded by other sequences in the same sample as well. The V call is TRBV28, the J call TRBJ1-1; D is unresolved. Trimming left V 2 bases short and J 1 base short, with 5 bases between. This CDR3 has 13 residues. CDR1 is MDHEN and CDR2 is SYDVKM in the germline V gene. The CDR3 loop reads CASSLSRNTEAFF. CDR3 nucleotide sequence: TGTGCCAGCAGTTTAAGTCGGAACACTGAAGCTTTCTTT.

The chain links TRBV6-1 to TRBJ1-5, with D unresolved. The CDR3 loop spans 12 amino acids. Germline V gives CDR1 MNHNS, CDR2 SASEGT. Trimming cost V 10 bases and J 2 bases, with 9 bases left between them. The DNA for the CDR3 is TGTGCCACCGGTCATGGCAATCAGCCCCAGCATTTT. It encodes CATGHGNQPQHF.

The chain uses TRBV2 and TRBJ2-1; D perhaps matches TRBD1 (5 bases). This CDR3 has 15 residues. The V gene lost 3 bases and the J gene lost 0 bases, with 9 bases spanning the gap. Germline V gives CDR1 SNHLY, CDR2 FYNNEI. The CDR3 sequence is CASSEEGDSYNEQFF. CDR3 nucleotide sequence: TGTGCCAGCAGTGAGGAAGGGGACTCCTACAATGAGCAGTTCTTC.

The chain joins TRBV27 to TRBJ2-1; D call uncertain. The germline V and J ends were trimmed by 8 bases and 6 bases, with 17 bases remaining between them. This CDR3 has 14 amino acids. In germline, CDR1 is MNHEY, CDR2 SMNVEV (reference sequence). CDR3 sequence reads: CASSYGPYANEQFF. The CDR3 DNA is TGTGCCAGCTCTTATGGGCCCTACGCCAATGAGCAGTTCTTC.

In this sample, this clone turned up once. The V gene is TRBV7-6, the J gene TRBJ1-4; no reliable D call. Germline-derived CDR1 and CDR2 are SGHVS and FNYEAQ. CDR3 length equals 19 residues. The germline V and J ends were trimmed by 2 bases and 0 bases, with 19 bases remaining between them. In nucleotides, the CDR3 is TGTGCCAGCAGCTTAAGATCTGGGGAAACTAAGGCAACTAATGAAAAACTGTTTTTT. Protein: CASSLRSGETKATNEKLFF. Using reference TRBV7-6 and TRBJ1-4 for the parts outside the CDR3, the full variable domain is GAGVSQSPRYKVTKRGQDVALRCDPISGHVSLYWYRQALGQGPEFLTYFNYEAQQDKSGLPNDRFSAERPEGSISTLTIQRTEQRDSAMYRCASSLRSGETKATNEKLFFGSGTQLSVL.

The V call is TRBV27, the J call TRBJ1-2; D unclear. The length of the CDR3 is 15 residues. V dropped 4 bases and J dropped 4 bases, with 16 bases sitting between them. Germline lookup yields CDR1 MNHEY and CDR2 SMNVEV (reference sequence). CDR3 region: CASSYSGSPFYGYTF. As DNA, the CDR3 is TGTGCCAGCAGTTACTCCGGGAGCCCTTTCTATGGCTACACCTTC.

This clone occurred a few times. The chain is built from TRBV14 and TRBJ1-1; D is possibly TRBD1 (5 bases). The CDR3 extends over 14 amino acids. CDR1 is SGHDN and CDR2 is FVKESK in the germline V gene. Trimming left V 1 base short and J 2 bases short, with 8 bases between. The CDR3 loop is CASSQGRTNTEAFF. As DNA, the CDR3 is TGTGCCAGCAGCCAAGGGAGGACAAACACTGAAGCTTTCTTT.

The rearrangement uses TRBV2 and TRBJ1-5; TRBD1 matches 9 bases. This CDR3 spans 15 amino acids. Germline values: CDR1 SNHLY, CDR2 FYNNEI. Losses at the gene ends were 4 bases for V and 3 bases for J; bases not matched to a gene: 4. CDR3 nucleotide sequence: TGTGCCAGCAGTGTGGGGACAGGGTCCAATCAGCCCCAGCATTTT. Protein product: CASSVGTGSNQPQHF.

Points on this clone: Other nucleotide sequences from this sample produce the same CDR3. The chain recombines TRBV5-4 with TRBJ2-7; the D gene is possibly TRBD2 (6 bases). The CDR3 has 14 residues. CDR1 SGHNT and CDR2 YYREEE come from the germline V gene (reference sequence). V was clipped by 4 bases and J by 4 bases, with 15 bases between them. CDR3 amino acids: CASSLGGPGYEQYF. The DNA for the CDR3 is TGTGCCAGCAGCCTGGGGGGACCTGGGTACGAGCAGTACTTC.

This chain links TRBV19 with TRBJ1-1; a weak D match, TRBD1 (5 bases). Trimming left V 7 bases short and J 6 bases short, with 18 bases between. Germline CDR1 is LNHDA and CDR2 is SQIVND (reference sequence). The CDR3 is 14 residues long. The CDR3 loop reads CASIGFGGPAEAFF. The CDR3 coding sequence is TGTGCCAGTATTGGGTTCGGGGGACCGGCTGAAGCTTTCTTT.

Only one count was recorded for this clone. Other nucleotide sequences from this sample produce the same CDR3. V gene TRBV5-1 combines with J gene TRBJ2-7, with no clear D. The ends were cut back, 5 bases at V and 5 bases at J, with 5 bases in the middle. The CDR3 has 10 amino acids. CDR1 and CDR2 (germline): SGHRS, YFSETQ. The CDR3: CASRGNEQYF. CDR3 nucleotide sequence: TGCGCCAGCAGGGGTAACGAGCAGTACTTC.

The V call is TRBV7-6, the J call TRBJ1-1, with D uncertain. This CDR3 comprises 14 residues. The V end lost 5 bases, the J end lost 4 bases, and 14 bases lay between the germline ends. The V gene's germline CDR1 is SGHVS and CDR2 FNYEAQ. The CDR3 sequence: CASSPSTRSTEAFF. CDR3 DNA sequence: TGTGCCAGCAGCCCCAGTACGAGGTCCACTGAAGCTTTCTTT.

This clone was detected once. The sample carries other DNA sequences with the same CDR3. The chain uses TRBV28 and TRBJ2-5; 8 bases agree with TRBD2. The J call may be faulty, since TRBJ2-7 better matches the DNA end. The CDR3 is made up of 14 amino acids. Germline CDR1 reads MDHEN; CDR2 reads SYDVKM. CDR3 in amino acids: CASSFAGGGYEQYF. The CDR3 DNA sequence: TGTGCCAGCAGTTTTGCGGGAGGAGGCTACGAGCAGTACTTC.

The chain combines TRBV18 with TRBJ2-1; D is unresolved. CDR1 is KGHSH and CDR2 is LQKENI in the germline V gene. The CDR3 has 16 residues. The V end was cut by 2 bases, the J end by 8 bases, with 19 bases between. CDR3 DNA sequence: TGTGCCAGCTCACCAAGGGCTTCCCTCTCTAGGGATGAGCAGTTCTTC. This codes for CASSPRASLSRDEQFF.